The 8 T cell receptor beta chains below come from one sample, sequenced in a study of blood T cells in healthy people across ages. A second about 6 to 12 cycle PCR used barcoded and J-beta primers. Via MiXCR, TCRdb re-called the 5' RACE reads, giving one row per CDR3 protein. The sample includes fewer than 1,000,000 distinct CDR3 sequences, about 45% of them seen just once. Sequencing was performed on blood. The receptors were gathered from a man older than 75 in good health.

The V gene is TRBV5-1, the J gene TRBJ1-6; 10 bases are a match to TRBD1. The V gene end was trimmed by 7 bases and the J gene end by 8 bases; junction bases not matched to a gene: 12. The CDR3 runs to 16 residues. CDR1 is SGHRS, CDR2 YFSETQ, per germline. The CDR3 here is CASSSHWDRGYSPLHF. In DNA, the CDR3 is TGCGCCAGCTCCAGTCATTGGGACAGGGGATATTCACCCCTCCACTTT.

The chain uses TRBV18 and TRBJ2-1; 7 bases line up with TRBD1. The CDR3 contains 15 residues. V lost 1 base, J lost 4 bases, and 4 bases stayed unmatched. Germline V lookup: CDR1 KGHSH, CDR2 LQKENI. The CDR3 nucleotides are TGTGCCAGCTCACCACAGGGGGCGCCGTACAATGAGCAGTTCTTC. Amino acid sequence: CASSPQGAPYNEQFF.

This clonotype showed up just a few times. The V gene is TRBV20-1, the J gene TRBJ2-5; D is undetermined. The V gene lost 6 bases and the J gene lost 11 bases, with 19 bases spanning the gap. CDR1 DFQATT and CDR2 SNEGSKA come from the germline V gene (reference sequence). The CDR3 has 12 residues. The CDR3 is CSAKMTHNEQYF. In nucleotides, the CDR3 is TGCAGTGCCAAAATGACCCACAATGAGCAGTACTTC.

This clonotype was observed a handful of times. Given a much more abundant clone one base away, this may be a read error. V is TRBV7-2 and J is TRBJ1-6; TRBD1 agrees at 8 bases. There are 15 residues in the CDR3. Germline values: CDR1 SGHTA, CDR2 FQGNSA. In DNA form, the CDR3 reads TGTGCCAGCAGCGAAACAGGGGGTGGGAGTTCACCCCCCCACTTT. Its protein is CASSETGGGSSPPHF.

The sample holds a few counts of this clonotype. The V gene is TRBV20-1, the J gene TRBJ1-2, with D uncertain. V gave up 4 bases and J gave up 1 base, with 10 bases separating them. The CDR3 runs 13 residues. CDR1 is DFQATT, CDR2 SNEGSKA, per germline (reference sequence). CDR3 nucleotides: TGCAGTGCTACATCAGGCGGTAACTATGGCTACACCTTC. Protein product: CSATSGGNYGYTF.

The J gene is TRBJ2-7, the V gene TRBV4-3, with unresolved D. CDR1 is LGHNA and CDR2 is YSLEER in the germline V gene. CDR3 length equals 12 residues. The V and J ends lost 1 base and 7 bases respectively, with 8 bases between them. The CDR3: CASSQVRGEQYF. The CDR3 nucleotides read TGCGCCAGCAGCCAAGTTAGAGGAGAGCAGTACTTC.

This clonotype was observed a handful of times. V and J are TRBV14 and TRBJ2-3; D gene uncertain. Looked up from germline, CDR1 is SGHDN and CDR2 is FVKESK. This CDR3 spans 16 amino acids. Trimming pared 0 bases from V and 7 bases from J, leaving 17 bases between. CDR3 protein: CASSQDIGDSIYTQYF. The CDR3 DNA reads as TGTGCCAGCAGCCAAGATATCGGTGATTCAATATATACGCAGTATTTT.

This clonotype was detected many times. V is TRBV3-1 and J is TRBJ2-5, with D perhaps matching TRBD2 (5 bases). The CDR3 length is 14 residues. Germline V gene sequence: CDR1 LGHDT, CDR2 YNNKEL (reference sequence). V lost 4 bases and J 5 bases, leaving 14 bases between the germline ends. The chain's CDR3 is CASSPRGSSETQYF. CDR3 DNA sequence: TGTGCCAGCAGCCCCCGGGGTAGCTCCGAGACCCAGTACTTC.